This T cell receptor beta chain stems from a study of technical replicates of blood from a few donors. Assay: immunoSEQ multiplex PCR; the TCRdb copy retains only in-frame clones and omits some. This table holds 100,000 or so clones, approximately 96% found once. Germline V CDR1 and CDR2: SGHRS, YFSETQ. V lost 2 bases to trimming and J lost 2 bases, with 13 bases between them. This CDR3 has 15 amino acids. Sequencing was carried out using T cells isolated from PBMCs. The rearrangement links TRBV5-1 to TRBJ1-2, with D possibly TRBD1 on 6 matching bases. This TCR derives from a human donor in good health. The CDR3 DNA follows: TGCGCCAGCAGCTTCCCCCAAGGGGGAAACTATGGCTACACCTTC. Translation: CASSFPQGGNYGYTF.